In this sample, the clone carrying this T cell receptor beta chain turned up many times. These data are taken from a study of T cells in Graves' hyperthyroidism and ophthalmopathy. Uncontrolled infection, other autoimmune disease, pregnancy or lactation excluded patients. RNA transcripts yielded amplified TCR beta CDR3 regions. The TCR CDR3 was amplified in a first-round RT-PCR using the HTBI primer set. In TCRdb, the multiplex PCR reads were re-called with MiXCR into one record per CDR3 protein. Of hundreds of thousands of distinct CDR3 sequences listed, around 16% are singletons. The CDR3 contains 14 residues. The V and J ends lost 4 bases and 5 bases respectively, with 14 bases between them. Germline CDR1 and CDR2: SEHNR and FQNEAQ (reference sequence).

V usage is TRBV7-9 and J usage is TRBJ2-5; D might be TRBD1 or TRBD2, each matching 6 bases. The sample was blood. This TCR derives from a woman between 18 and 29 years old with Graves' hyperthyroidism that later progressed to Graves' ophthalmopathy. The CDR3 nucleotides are TGTGCCAGCAGCTCTGTCGGGGGCTTGGAGACCCAGTACTTC. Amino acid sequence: CASSSVGGLETQYF.